This T cell receptor beta chain was documented in a study of blood T cell repertoires in COVID-19. Profiled with immunoSEQ multiplex PCR; TCRdb holds only in-frame clones, not every one. Here the sample spans roughly 80,000 clones, 75% to 95% being singletons. CDR1 and CDR2 from the germline V gene are SGHRS and YFSETQ. The V gene lost 0 bases and the J gene lost 0 bases, with 7 bases spanning the gap. The CDR3 runs to 15 residues. Sequencing was performed on peripheral blood. This TCR was sampled from a woman in her 50s in a cohort sampled during active COVID-19. V is TRBV5-1 and J is TRBJ1-3, with D possibly being TRBD1 (5 bases). This CDR3 reads CASSLGQHSGNTIYF. CDR3 DNA sequence: TGCGCCAGCAGCTTGGGACAGCACTCTGGAAACACCATATATTTT.